These 19 T cell receptor beta chains were all obtained from the same sample, sequenced in a study of OX40 agonist ivuxolimab in advanced cancers. Profiled with immunoSEQ multiplex PCR; TCRdb holds only in-frame clones, not every one. The sample lists around 140,000 clones, about 92% occurring once. The source material was CD4+ or CD8+ T cells sorted from blood, sampled in a trial of the OX40 agonist ivuxolimab. The receptors originated from an adult with an advanced solid tumor such as melanoma, head and neck, liver or kidney cancer.

The V call is TRBV7-3, the J call TRBJ2-6; no clear D. Looked up from germline, CDR1 is SGHTA and CDR2 is FQGTGA. The CDR3 runs to 17 residues. Trimming cost V 3 bases and J 0 bases, with 12 bases left between them. CDR3 in amino acids: CASSLSGIPSGANVLTF. CDR3 coding DNA: TGTGCCAGCAGCTTGTCTGGGATCCCCTCTGGGGCCAACGTCCTGACTTTC. Full variable domain (outside the CDR3, taken from reference TRBV7-3 and TRBJ2-6): GAGVSQTPSNKVTEKGKYVELRCDPISGHTALYWYRQSLGQGPEFLIYFQGTGAADDSGLPNDRFFAVRPEGSVSTLKIQRTERGDSAVYLCASSLSGIPSGANVLTFGAGSRLTVL.

The rearrangement joins TRBV6-5 to TRBJ2-7; no reliable D call. In germline, CDR1 is MNHEY, CDR2 SVGAGI. This CDR3 has 13 residues. The germline V and J ends were trimmed by 0 bases and 11 bases, with 14 bases remaining between them. The CDR3 region is CASSYSRQSWEYF. CDR3 in DNA: TGTGCCAGCAGTTACTCGAGGCAGTCTTGGGAGTACTTC.

The chain carries TRBV18 and TRBJ1-3; D call uncertain. V lost 0 bases and J 1 base, leaving 7 bases between the germline ends. Germline lookup yields CDR1 KGHSH and CDR2 LQKENI. CDR3 size: 15 residues. The CDR3 here is CASSPPGGSGNTIYF. The CDR3 DNA reads as TGTGCCAGCTCACCACCGGGAGGGTCTGGAAACACCATATATTTT.

This sequence joins TRBV7-6 and TRBJ2-1; D remains unclear. Per germline, CDR1 SGHVS and CDR2 FNYEAQ. CDR3 length equals 13 residues. V was trimmed by 4 bases and J by 7 bases, leaving 11 bases between them. The CDR3 loop is CASSSYSRNEQFF. The CDR3 DNA reads TGTGCCAGCAGCTCATATAGTCGGAATGAGCAGTTCTTC. Drawing the rest from reference TRBV7-6 and TRBJ2-1, the complete variable domain is GAGVSQSPRYKVTKRGQDVALRCDPISGHVSLYWYRQALGQGPEFLTYFNYEAQQDKSGLPNDRFSAERPEGSISTLTIQRTEQRDSAMYRCASSSYSRNEQFFGPGTRLTVL.

The chain joins TRBV11-2 to TRBJ1-6; possibly TRBD1 for D (6 bases). CDR1 SGHAT and CDR2 FQNNGV come from the germline V gene. This CDR3 has 16 residues. V dropped 6 bases and J dropped 4 bases, with 16 bases sitting between them. In DNA form, the CDR3 reads TGTGCCAGCAGAATCCGGACAGAATCTTATAATTCACCCCTCCACTTT. Its translation is CASRIRTESYNSPLHF.

The chain is built from TRBV21-1 and TRBJ1-1. TRBV21-1 is a known pseudogene. The CDR3 is 16 amino acids. The CDR3 nucleotides are TGTGCCAGCAGCAAAGCTTCGGGGGGGCGCGGGGCCGAAGCTTTCTTT. Translated: CASSKASGGRGAEAFF.

The V call is TRBV7-9, the J call TRBJ1-4, with unresolved D. Trimming took 5 bases from V and 2 from J, leaving 18 bases between them. Germline CDR1 SEHNR, CDR2 FQNEAQ (reference sequence). This CDR3 is built from 17 residues. This CDR3 is CASSPGLGRGTNEKLFF. DNA of the CDR3: TGTGCCAGCAGCCCCGGATTAGGGCGCGGGACTAATGAAAAACTGTTTTTT.

The CDR3 bases are TGTGCCAGCAGCTTATCCCGGGGCCAAGAGACCCAGTACTTC. Translation gives CASSLSRGQETQYF. The chain links TRBV7-2 to TRBJ2-5; possible D gene TRBD2, 5 bases. The V end was cut by 2 bases, the J end by 1 base, with 8 bases between. Germline V CDR1 and CDR2: SGHTA, FQGNSA. The CDR3 runs to 14 residues. Supplemented by reference TRBV7-2 and TRBJ2-5, the full variable domain reads GAGVSQSPSNKVTEKGKDVELRCDPISGHTALYWYRQSLGQGLEFLIYFQGNSAPDKSGLPSDRFSAERTGGSVSTLTIQRTQQEDSAVYLCASSLSRGQETQYFGPGTRLLVL.

The rearrangement links TRBV11-3 to TRBJ1-1; D gene unclear. The ends were cut back, 5 bases at V and 0 bases at J, with 16 bases in the middle. The germline V gene encodes CDR1 SGHNT and CDR2 YENEEA. CDR3 length: 16 amino acids. The CDR3 loop is CASSLPGRVLNTEAFF. The CDR3 DNA is TGTGCCAGCAGCCTACCGGGCCGGGTATTGAACACTGAAGCTTTCTTT.

The V gene is TRBV4-3, the J gene TRBJ2-5; D tentatively fits TRBD1 or TRBD2 (5 bases each). Germline-derived CDR1 and CDR2 are LGHNA and YSLEER. This CDR3 comprises 15 residues. Trimming shortened V by 5 bases and J by 4 bases, and 17 bases separated the two germline ends. The CDR3 reads CASSGRGQRGETQYF. In DNA form, the CDR3 reads TGCGCCAGCAGCGGACGGGGCCAGAGAGGAGAGACCCAGTACTTC.

The chain carries TRBV27 and TRBJ1-5, with D perhaps TRBD1 (6 bases). The CDR3 runs 14 residues. The germline V gene encodes CDR1 MNHEY and CDR2 SMNVEV (reference sequence). V dropped 2 bases and J dropped 7 bases, with 12 bases sitting between them. The CDR3 reads CASSLRSQGQPQHF. The CDR3 DNA follows: TGTGCCAGCAGTTTAAGGTCCCAGGGGCAGCCCCAGCATTTT.

The chain uses TRBV9 and TRBJ1-2; 7 bases match TRBD1. Per germline, CDR1 SGDLS and CDR2 YYNGEE. The CDR3 totals 14 residues. The J segment lost 8 bases and the V segment lost 0 bases, leaving 7 bases of the junction unmatched. As DNA, the CDR3 is TGTGCCAGCAGCGTAGCTCGGCAGGGGGGCGGCTACACCTTC. Amino acid sequence: CASSVARQGGGYTF.

The chain is built from TRBV2 and TRBJ1-5; TRBD1 is a possible D gene (5 bases). Germline V CDR1 and CDR2: SNHLY, FYNNEI. Deletions cut 3 bases from V and 0 bases from J, with 21 bases between. The CDR3 totals 19 residues. In DNA form, the CDR3 reads TGTGCCAGCAGTGAGGGGACCATCGTTCCCCTTTTTAGCAATCAGCCCCAGCATTTT. Amino acids: CASSEGTIVPLFSNQPQHF.

In nucleotides, the CDR3 is TGTGCCAGTAGTATGCAGAATAATGAGCAGTTCTTC. Its translation is CASSMQNNEQFF. V gene TRBV19 combines with J gene TRBJ2-1; D gene uncertain. The ends were cut back, 3 bases at V and 7 bases at J, with 7 bases in the middle. Germline V CDR1 and CDR2: LNHDA, SQIVND (reference sequence). The CDR3 length is 12 residues.

The chain combines TRBV19 with TRBJ1-2; D gene uncertain. The CDR3 runs to 17 residues. CDR1 and CDR2 (germline): LNHDA, SQIVND (reference sequence). V was pared by 6 bases and J by 3 bases, with 23 bases between. The CDR3 sequence is CASRDPLRGRADYGYTF. CDR3 sequence (DNA): TGTGCCAGTAGAGACCCCCTAAGAGGGAGGGCGGACTATGGCTACACCTTC.

This chain uses TRBV5-4 with TRBJ1-6, with TRBD1 as a possible D gene (6 bases). V gave up 0 bases and J gave up 6 bases, with 13 bases separating them. CDR3 length equals 16 residues. Per the germline V gene, CDR1 is SGHNT and CDR2 is YYREEE (reference sequence). The CDR3 protein is CASSLVVGASNSPLHF. CDR3 nucleotide sequence: TGTGCCAGCAGCTTGGTGGTGGGGGCCTCTAATTCACCCCTCCACTTT.

This sequence joins TRBV28 and TRBJ1-6, with a tentative D call TRBD1 (6 bases). V lost 4 bases to trimming and J lost 4 bases, with 8 bases between them. CDR3 length: 14 amino acids. Germline V gene sequence: CDR1 MDHEN, CDR2 SYDVKM. Here the CDR3 DNA reads TGTGCCAGCAGTTCTACAGGGTATAATTCACCCCTCCACTTT. Translation gives CASSSTGYNSPLHF. The whole variable domain, filled in from reference TRBV28 and TRBJ1-6, reads DVKVTQSSRYLVKRTGEKVFLECVQDMDHENMFWYRQDPGLGLRLIYFSYDVKMKEKGDIPEGYSVSREKKERFSLILESASTNQTSMYLCASSSTGYNSPLHFGNGTRLTVT.

This chain links TRBV6-5 with TRBJ1-6, with no clear D. The germline gives CDR1 MNHEY, CDR2 SVGAGI. The CDR3 sequence is 15 residues long. Trimming took off 10 bases at V and 6 bases at J, with 19 bases between the two ends. CDR3 sequence: CAIRYDRGGNSPLHF. CDR3 nucleotide sequence: TGTGCCATCAGGTATGACCGGGGAGGTAATTCACCCCTCCACTTT.

The rearrangement links TRBV4-3 to TRBJ2-1, with a weak D call TRBD1 (5 bases). V lost 4 bases to trimming and J lost 8 bases, with 15 bases between them. From germline, CDR1 is LGHNA and CDR2 YSLEER. This CDR3 comprises 14 residues. The CDR3: CASSPGQLGDEQFF. The CDR3 DNA is TGCGCCAGCAGCCCAGGGCAGCTTGGGGATGAGCAGTTCTTC.